The next 23 T cell receptor beta chains were all read from a single sample in a study of molecular identifiers for immune sequencing clone quantification. A single record per CDR3 protein comes from TCRdb applying MiXCR to the PCR reads. Here the sample spans 9,500 to 15,000 distinct CDR3 sequences, around 17% being singletons. Sequenced sample: naive CD8+ T cells from blood, with Jurkat cell RNA spiked in. Subset indicated: FACS-sorted CD8+CD4-CCR7+CD45RA+ naive T cells. The receptors originated from a human donor in good health. Some libraries in this study had Jurkat cell RNA spiked in.

The CDR3 sequence is CASSSHRGPYYEQYF. As DNA, the CDR3 is TGTGCCAGCAGTTCGCACAGGGGTCCCTACTACGAGCAGTACTTC. The rearrangement links TRBV12-3 or TRBV12-4 to TRBJ2-7; 7 nucleotides line up with TRBD1. V was pared by 4 bases and J by 3 bases, with 9 bases of the junction left unmatched. This CDR3 comprises 15 residues.

Within the sample, this clonotype is medium-sized. V gene TRBV4-1 combines with J gene TRBJ2-7; 11 bases align to TRBD2. CDR3 length: 15 residues. The V gene's germline CDR1 is MGHRA and CDR2 YSYEKL. The V segment lost 0 bases and the J segment 9 bases; nucleotides outside the gene matches: 7. The CDR3 DNA reads TGCGCCAGCAGCCAAGATTTCACTAGCGGGGGCGGGCAGTACTTC. Its protein is CASSQDFTSGGGQYF.

Note on this clonotype: The junction does not match germline at one end; this may be a read error. The rearrangement uses TRBV6-2 or TRBV6-3 and TRBJ1-6, with 7 bases aligning to TRBD1. CDR3 length: 13 residues. Looked up from germline, CDR1 is MNHEY and CDR2 is SVGEGT. CDR3 bases: TGTGCCAGCACCCCGAACAGGGGCTCACCCCTCTACTTT. Amino acid sequence: CASTPNRGSPLYF.

The V gene is TRBV11-2, the J gene TRBJ2-3; 10 bases map to TRBD2. Per the germline V gene, CDR1 is SGHAT and CDR2 is FQNNGV. The ends lost 5 bases at V and 4 bases at J; junction bases unmatched: 6. The CDR3 spans 15 residues. The CDR3 reads CASSTSGRGADTQYF. The CDR3 DNA follows: TGTGCCAGCAGCACCAGCGGGAGGGGCGCAGATACGCAGTATTTT. Variable domain in full (rest from reference TRBV11-2 and TRBJ2-3): EAGVAQSPRYKIIEKRQSVAFWCNPISGHATLYWYQQILGQGPKLLIQFQNNGVVDDSQLPKDRFSAERLKGVDSTLKIQPAKLEDSAVYLCASSTSGRGADTQYFGPGTRLTVL.

This clonotype came up many times. V usage is TRBV29-1 and J usage is TRBJ2-1, with D possibly called TRBD1 or TRBD2 (6 bases each). Trimming removed 7 bases at V and 0 bases at J, with 13 bases between. The CDR3 covers 14 residues. Germline CDR1 reads SQVTM; CDR2 reads ANQGSEA. CDR3 DNA sequence: TGCAGCGACAGGGACGGGAGCTCCTACAATGAGCAGTTCTTC. Translation: CSDRDGSSYNEQFF.

Concerning this clonotype: This sequence may be a read error, since a much larger clone differs from it by one base. This chain joins TRBV29-1 and TRBJ2-1, with 8 bases identical to TRBD1. From germline, CDR1 is SQVTM and CDR2 ANQGSEA. The CDR3 runs to 15 residues. CDR3 nucleotide sequence: TGCAGCGTTGTTCTAGGTAGGACAGGGATCAATGAGCGGTTCTTC. This encodes CSVVLGRTGINERFF.

The genes are TRBV7-9 and TRBJ1-4; D is uncertain. V dropped 1 base and J dropped 4 bases, with 13 bases sitting between them. This CDR3 is 16 amino acids long. Germline CDR1 is SEHNR and CDR2 is FQNEAQ (reference sequence). The CDR3 is CASSLGYGQVNEKLFF. Written as DNA, the CDR3 is TGTGCCAGCAGCTTAGGCTACGGGCAGGTTAATGAAAAACTGTTTTTT.

J is TRBJ2-2 and V is TRBV24-1; maybe TRBD1 (5 bases). V shed 3 bases and J shed 4 bases, with 14 bases lying between them. Germline values: CDR1 KGHDR, CDR2 SFDVKD. The CDR3 loop spans 16 amino acids. The CDR3 coding sequence is TGTGCCACCAGTGATGTAGACAGCCTTATCACCGGGGAGCTGTTTTTT. Translating gives CATSDVDSLITGELFF.

There are a few counts of this clonotype. One end of the junction varies from germline; a read error may be responsible. The chain has TRBV5-3 and TRBJ2-5; the D gene is possibly TRBD2 (6 bases). TRBV5-3 is treated as an ORF (open reading frame) with a function not yet certain. CDR3 length: 13 residues. CDR3 sequence reads: CASSLWEEETQYF. CDR3 DNA: TGTGCCAGCAGCTTATGGGAGGAGGAGACCCAGTACTTC.

Sample share makes this clonotype medium-sized. The chain joins TRBV4-2 to TRBJ1-1, with TRBD1 matching 10 bases. CDR1 LGHNA and CDR2 YNFKEQ come from the germline V gene. The ends lost 4 bases at V and 5 bases at J; junction bases unmatched: 7. The CDR3 extends over 15 amino acids. The CDR3 coding sequence is TGTGCCAGCAGCCTCGACAGGGGGCCGGGGACTGAAGCTTTCTTT. Protein: CASSLDRGPGTEAFF.

As concerns this clonotype: This may be a read error: a much more frequent sequence differs by one nucleotide. The V call is TRBV12-3 or TRBV12-4, the J call TRBJ2-1, with D maybe TRBD2 (5 bases). The V gene lost 1 base and the J gene lost 8 bases, with 15 bases spanning the gap. There are 15 residues in the CDR3. CDR3 amino acids: CASSLVRRASDEQFF. In nucleotides, the CDR3 is TGTGCCAGCAGTTTAGTTCGGCGGGCTTCGGATGAGCAGTTCTTC.

This clonotype was seen just once. A read error may explain this, as a much larger clone is one base away. This sequence joins TRBV6-6 and TRBJ2-7, with D possibly called TRBD1 or TRBD2 (5 bases each). Germline-derived CDR1 and CDR2 are MNHNY and SVGAGI (reference sequence). This CDR3 contains 13 residues. CDR3 nucleotide sequence: TGTGCCGGCAGTTACGGGGCAGCCTACGAGCAGTACTTC. Translated: CAGSYGAAYEQYF.

This clonotype is categorized as medium-sized (0.01 to 0.1%). The rearrangement uses TRBV7-3 and TRBJ2-7; no firm D call. The germline gives CDR1 SGHTA, CDR2 FQGTGA. V lost 5 bases and J 0 bases, leaving 8 bases between the germline ends. The CDR3 loop spans 13 amino acids. This chain's CDR3 is CASSQPPSYEQYF. The DNA of the CDR3 is TGTGCCAGCAGCCAACCCCCCTCCTACGAGCAGTACTTC.

This clonotype showed up just a few times. The chain employs TRBV28 and TRBJ1-5; 7 bases match TRBD1. Per germline, CDR1 MDHEN and CDR2 SYDVKM. The CDR3 totals 17 residues. Trimming cost V 4 bases and J 4 bases; bases outside gene matches: 13. The CDR3 is CASSSAYEGADNQPQHF. The CDR3, as DNA: TGTGCCAGCAGTTCCGCCTATGAGGGGGCAGATAATCAGCCCCAGCATTTT.

This clonotype was counted many times. The V call is TRBV25-1, the J call TRBJ1-2; D is ambiguous. CDR1 MGHDK and CDR2 SYGVNS come from the germline V gene. Trimming removed 8 bases at V and 6 bases at J, with 10 bases between. The CDR3 is made up of 11 amino acids. The CDR3 loop reads CASSLGNGYTF. The CDR3 DNA reads as TGTGCCAGCTCCCTAGGGAATGGCTACACCTTC.

This clonotype was observed a few times. The chain recombines TRBV7-8 with TRBJ1-5, with 7 positions matching TRBD1. Germline trimming cut 7 bases from V and 2 bases from J; bases unmatched to any gene: 8. CDR1 is SGHVS, CDR2 FQNEAQ, per germline. The CDR3 runs 15 residues. Here the CDR3 DNA reads TGTGCCAGCACCGAGGGACAGTATGGCAATCAGCCCCAGCATTTT. Its translation is CASTEGQYGNQPQHF.

This clonotype is labeled as medium-sized. The V gene is TRBV7-9, the J gene TRBJ1-5; D gene unclear. This CDR3 comprises 14 residues. The V gene's germline CDR1 is SEHNR and CDR2 FQNEAQ (reference sequence). V lost 5 bases and J lost 3, with 11 bases in between. The CDR3 sequence is CASSEWGDNQPQHF. As DNA, the CDR3 is TGTGCCAGCAGCGAATGGGGAGACAATCAGCCCCAGCATTTT.

This clonotype was counted ten times or more. The chain is built from TRBV4-1 and TRBJ2-7; D is unclear. Trimming removed 2 bases at V and 5 bases at J, with 10 bases between. Germline loops: CDR1 MGHRA, CDR2 YSYEKL. The CDR3 is 13 amino acids. DNA for the CDR3: TGCGCCAGCAGCCAACCGGGTAGAGACGAGCAGTACTTC. This encodes CASSQPGRDEQYF.

DNA of the CDR3: TGCAGCGGAACAGGGGGAGGGCCATCTTACAATGAGCAGTTCTTC. Translating it yields CSGTGGGPSYNEQFF. V is TRBV29-1 and J is TRBJ2-1; maybe TRBD1 (8 bases). Trimming cost V 7 bases and J 4 bases, with 20 bases left between them. The CDR3 consists of 15 residues. Looked up from germline, CDR1 is SQVTM and CDR2 is ANQGSEA.

Concerning this clonotype itself: This may stem from a read error, because a much larger clone lies one nucleotide away. V gene TRBV9 combines with J gene TRBJ1-3; perhaps TRBD1 as D (5 bases). CDR3 size: 17 residues. The V gene's germline CDR1 is SGDLS and CDR2 YYNGEE. In DNA, the CDR3 is TGTGCCAGCGGCGTCACGGCGGGGCACTCCTCTGGAAACACCATATATTTT. Its translation is CASGVTAGHSSGNTIYF.

This clonotype counts as medium-sized. The J gene is TRBJ2-7, the V gene TRBV11-2, with 9 bases lining up with TRBD2. Losses at the gene ends were 1 base for V and 12 bases for J; bases not matched to a gene: 7. The V gene's germline CDR1 is SGHAT and CDR2 FQNNGV. The CDR3 contains 13 residues. The CDR3 here is CASSLAETSGRYF. The CDR3, as DNA: TGTGCCAGCAGCTTAGCTGAGACTAGCGGCCGGTACTTC.

This clonotype was counted only a few times. V and J are TRBV19 and TRBJ2-1; 10 bases are shared with TRBD2. Per the germline V gene, CDR1 is LNHDA and CDR2 is SQIVND (reference sequence). J lost 3 bases, V lost 6 bases, and 5 bases had no gene match. The CDR3 loop spans 15 amino acids. Here the CDR3 DNA reads TGTGCCAGTAGCTGGACTAGCGGAAACTACAATGAGCAGTTCTTC. This gives the protein CASSWTSGNYNEQFF.

This clonotype is medium-sized. CDR3 DNA sequence: TGTGCCTGGAGTCCGACGAACAATGAGCAGTTCTTC. Protein: CAWSPTNNEQFF. V is TRBV30 and J is TRBJ2-1; D is ambiguous. The CDR3 has 12 amino acids. Trimming pared 2 bases from V and 5 bases from J, leaving 7 bases between. Germline CDR1 reads GTSNPN; CDR2 reads SVGIG (reference sequence).